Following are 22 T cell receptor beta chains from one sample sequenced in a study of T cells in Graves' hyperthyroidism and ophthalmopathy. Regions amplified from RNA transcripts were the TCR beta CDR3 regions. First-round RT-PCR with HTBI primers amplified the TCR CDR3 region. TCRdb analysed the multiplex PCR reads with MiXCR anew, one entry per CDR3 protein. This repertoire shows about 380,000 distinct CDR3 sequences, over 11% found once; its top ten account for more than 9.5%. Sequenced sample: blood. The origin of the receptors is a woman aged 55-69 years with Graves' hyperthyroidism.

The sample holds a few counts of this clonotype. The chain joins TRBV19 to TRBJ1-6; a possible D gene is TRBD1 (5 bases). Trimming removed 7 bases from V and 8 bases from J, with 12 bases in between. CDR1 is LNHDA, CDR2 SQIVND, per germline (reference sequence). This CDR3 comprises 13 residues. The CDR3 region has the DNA TGTGCCAGTACCCCGGACAATTATTCACCCCTCCACTTT. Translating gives CASTPDNYSPLHF.

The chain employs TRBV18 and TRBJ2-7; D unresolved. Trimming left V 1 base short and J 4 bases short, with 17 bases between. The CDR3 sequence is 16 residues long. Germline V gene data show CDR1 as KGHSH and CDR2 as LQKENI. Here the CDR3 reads CASSPLGSQNTYEQYF. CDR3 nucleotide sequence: TGTGCCAGCTCACCACTGGGCAGCCAAAATACTTACGAGCAGTACTTC.

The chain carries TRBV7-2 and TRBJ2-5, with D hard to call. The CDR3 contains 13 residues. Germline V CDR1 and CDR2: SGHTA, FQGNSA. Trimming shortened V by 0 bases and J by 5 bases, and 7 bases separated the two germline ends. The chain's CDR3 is CASSLAIRETQYF. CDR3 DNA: TGTGCCAGCAGCTTAGCGATACGGGAGACCCAGTACTTC.

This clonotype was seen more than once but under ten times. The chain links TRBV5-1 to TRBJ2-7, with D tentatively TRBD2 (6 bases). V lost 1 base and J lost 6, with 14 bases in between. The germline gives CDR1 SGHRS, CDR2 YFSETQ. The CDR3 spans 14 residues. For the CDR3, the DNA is TGCGCCAGCAGCTTGAGGCCGGGAGTATCCGAGCAGTACTTC. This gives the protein CASSLRPGVSEQYF. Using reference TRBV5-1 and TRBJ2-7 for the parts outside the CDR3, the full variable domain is KAGVTQTPRYLIKTRGQQVTLSCSPISGHRSVSWYQQTPGQGLQFLFEYFSETQRNKGNFPGRFSGRQFSNSRSEMNVSTLELGDSALYLCASSLRPGVSEQYFGPGTRLTVT.

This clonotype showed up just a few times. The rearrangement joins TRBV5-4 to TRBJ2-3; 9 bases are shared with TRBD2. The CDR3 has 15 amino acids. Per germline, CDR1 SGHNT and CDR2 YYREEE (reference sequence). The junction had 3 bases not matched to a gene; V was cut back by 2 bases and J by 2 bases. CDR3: CASSFSSGTTDTQYF. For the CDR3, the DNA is TGTGCCAGCAGCTTTTCTAGCGGGACCACAGATACGCAGTATTTT.

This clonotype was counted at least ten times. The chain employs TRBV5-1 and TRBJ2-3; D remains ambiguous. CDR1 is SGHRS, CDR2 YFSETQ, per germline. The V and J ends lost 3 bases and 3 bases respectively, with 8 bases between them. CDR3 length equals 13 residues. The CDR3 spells CASSYPGTDTQYF. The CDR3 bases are TGCGCCAGCAGCTACCCAGGAACAGATACGCAGTATTTT. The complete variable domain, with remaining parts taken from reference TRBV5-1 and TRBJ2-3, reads KAGVTQTPRYLIKTRGQQVTLSCSPISGHRSVSWYQQTPGQGLQFLFEYFSETQRNKGNFPGRFSGRQFSNSRSEMNVSTLELGDSALYLCASSYPGTDTQYFGPGTRLTVL.

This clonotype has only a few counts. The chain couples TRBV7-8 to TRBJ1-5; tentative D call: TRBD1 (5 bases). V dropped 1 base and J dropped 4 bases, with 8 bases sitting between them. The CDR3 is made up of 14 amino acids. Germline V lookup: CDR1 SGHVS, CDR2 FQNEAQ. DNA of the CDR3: TGTGCCAGCAGCTTAGAGGGGAGGAATCAGCCCCAGCATTTT. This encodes CASSLEGRNQPQHF.

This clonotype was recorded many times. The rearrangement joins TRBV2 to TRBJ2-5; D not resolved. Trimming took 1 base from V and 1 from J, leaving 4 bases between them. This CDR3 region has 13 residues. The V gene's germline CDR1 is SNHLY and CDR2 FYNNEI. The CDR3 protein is CASSEEAQETQYF. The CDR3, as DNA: TGTGCCAGCAGTGAAGAGGCCCAAGAGACCCAGTACTTC.

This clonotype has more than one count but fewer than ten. The CDR3 loop is CASTDRVGPYNEQFF. In DNA form, the CDR3 reads TGTGCCAGCACCGACAGGGTAGGGCCTTACAATGAGCAGTTCTTC. The V and J genes are TRBV2 and TRBJ2-1; the match to TRBD1 covers 7 bases. This CDR3 comprises 15 residues. Germline V gives CDR1 SNHLY, CDR2 FYNNEI. Trimming at V came to 7 bases and at J to 4 bases, leaving 10 bases not matched to a gene.

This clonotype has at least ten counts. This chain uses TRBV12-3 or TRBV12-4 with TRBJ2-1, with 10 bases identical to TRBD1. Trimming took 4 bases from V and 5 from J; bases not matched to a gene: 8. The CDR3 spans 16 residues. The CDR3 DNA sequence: TGTGCCAGCAGTTCCCATTGGGACAGGGGAAACAATGAGCAGTTCTTC. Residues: CASSSHWDRGNNEQFF.

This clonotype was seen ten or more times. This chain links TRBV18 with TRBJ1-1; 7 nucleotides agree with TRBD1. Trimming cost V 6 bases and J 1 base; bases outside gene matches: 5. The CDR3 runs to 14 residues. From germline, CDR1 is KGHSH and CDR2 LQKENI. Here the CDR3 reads CASSAGQSNTEAFF. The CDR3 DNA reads TGTGCCAGCTCGGCGGGACAGTCGAACACTGAAGCTTTCTTT.

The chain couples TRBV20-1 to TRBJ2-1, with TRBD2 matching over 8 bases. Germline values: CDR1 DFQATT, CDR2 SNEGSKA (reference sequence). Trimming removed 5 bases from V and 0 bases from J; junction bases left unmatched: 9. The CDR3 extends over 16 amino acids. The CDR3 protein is CSAGGSGTSSYNEQFF. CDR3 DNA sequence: TGCAGTGCTGGGGGTAGCGGGACGTCCTCCTACAATGAGCAGTTCTTC.

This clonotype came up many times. The CDR3 protein is CASSPLLFSEQYF. In nucleotides, the CDR3 is TGTGCCAGCAGCCCCCTCCTATTTTCAGAGCAGTACTTC. The rearrangement joins TRBV7-9 to TRBJ2-7; D not certain. Germline CDR1 is SEHNR and CDR2 is FQNEAQ (reference sequence). The V end lost 5 bases, the J end lost 7 bases, and 15 bases lay between the germline ends. This CDR3 is 13 amino acids long. Drawing the rest from reference TRBV7-9 and TRBJ2-7, the complete variable domain is DTGVSQNPRHKITKRGQNVTFRCDPISEHNRLYWYRQTLGQGPEFLTYFQNEAQLEKSRLLSDRFSAERPKGSFSTLEIQRTEQGDSAMYLCASSPLLFSEQYFGPGTRLTVT.

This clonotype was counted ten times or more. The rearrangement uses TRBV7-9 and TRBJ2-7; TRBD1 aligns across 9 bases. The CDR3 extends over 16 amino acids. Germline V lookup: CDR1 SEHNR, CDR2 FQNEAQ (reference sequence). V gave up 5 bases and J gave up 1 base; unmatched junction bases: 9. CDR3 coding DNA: TGTGCCAGCAGCCCCGACAGGGGGAGAGCGTCCTACGAGCAGTACTTC. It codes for CASSPDRGRASYEQYF.

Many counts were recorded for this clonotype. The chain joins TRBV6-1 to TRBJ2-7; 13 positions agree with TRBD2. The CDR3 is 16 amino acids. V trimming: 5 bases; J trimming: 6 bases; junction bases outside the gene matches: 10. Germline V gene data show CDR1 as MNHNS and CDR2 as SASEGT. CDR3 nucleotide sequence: TGTGCCAGCAGTACAAGGACTAGCGGGAGAGTGGGCGAGCAGTACTTC. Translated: CASSTRTSGRVGEQYF.

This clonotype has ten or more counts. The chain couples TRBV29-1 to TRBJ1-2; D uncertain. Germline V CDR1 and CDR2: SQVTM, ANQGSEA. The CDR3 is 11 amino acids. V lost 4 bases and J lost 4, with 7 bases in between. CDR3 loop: CSVGQGYGYTF. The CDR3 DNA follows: TGCAGCGTTGGTCAAGGCTATGGCTACACCTTC.

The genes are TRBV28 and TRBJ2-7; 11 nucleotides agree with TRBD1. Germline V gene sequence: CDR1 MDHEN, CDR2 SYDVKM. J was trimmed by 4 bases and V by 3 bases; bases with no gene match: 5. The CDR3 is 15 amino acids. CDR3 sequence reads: CASSFSGTGGYEQYF. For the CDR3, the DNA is TGTGCCAGCAGTTTCTCCGGGACAGGGGGGTACGAGCAGTACTTC.

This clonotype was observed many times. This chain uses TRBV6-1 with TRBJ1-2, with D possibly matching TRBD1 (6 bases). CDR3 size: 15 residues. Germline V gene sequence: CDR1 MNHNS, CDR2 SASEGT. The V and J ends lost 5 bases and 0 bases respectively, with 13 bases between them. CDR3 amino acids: CASSYLTGTNYGYTF. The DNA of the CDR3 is TGTGCCAGCAGTTACCTAACAGGGACTAACTATGGCTACACCTTC.

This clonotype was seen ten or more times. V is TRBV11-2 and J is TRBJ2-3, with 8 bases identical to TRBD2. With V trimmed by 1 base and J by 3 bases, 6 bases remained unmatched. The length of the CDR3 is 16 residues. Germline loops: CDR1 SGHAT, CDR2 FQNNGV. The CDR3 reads CASSLVTSAGTDTQYF. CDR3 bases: TGTGCCAGCAGCTTAGTGACTAGCGCGGGGACAGATACGCAGTATTTT.

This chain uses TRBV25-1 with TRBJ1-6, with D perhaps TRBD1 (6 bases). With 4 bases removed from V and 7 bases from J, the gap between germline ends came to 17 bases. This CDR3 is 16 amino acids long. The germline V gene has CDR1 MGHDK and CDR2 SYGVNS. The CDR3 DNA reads TGTGCCAGCAGTGCCCTAGGACAGCTGGAGAATTCACCCCTCCACTTT. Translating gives CASSALGQLENSPLHF.

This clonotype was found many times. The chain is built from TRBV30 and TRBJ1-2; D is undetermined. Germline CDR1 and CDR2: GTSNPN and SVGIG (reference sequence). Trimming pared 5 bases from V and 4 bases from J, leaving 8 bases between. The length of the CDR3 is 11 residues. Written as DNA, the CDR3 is TGTGCCTGGGGTGGGCTCTATGGCTACACCTTC. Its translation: CAWGGLYGYTF.

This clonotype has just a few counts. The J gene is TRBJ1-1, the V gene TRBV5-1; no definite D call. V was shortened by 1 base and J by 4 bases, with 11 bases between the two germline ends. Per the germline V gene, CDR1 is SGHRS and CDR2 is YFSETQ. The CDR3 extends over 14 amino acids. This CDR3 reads CASSLTRPATEAFF. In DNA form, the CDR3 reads TGCGCCAGCAGCTTGACACGGCCGGCCACTGAAGCTTTCTTT.